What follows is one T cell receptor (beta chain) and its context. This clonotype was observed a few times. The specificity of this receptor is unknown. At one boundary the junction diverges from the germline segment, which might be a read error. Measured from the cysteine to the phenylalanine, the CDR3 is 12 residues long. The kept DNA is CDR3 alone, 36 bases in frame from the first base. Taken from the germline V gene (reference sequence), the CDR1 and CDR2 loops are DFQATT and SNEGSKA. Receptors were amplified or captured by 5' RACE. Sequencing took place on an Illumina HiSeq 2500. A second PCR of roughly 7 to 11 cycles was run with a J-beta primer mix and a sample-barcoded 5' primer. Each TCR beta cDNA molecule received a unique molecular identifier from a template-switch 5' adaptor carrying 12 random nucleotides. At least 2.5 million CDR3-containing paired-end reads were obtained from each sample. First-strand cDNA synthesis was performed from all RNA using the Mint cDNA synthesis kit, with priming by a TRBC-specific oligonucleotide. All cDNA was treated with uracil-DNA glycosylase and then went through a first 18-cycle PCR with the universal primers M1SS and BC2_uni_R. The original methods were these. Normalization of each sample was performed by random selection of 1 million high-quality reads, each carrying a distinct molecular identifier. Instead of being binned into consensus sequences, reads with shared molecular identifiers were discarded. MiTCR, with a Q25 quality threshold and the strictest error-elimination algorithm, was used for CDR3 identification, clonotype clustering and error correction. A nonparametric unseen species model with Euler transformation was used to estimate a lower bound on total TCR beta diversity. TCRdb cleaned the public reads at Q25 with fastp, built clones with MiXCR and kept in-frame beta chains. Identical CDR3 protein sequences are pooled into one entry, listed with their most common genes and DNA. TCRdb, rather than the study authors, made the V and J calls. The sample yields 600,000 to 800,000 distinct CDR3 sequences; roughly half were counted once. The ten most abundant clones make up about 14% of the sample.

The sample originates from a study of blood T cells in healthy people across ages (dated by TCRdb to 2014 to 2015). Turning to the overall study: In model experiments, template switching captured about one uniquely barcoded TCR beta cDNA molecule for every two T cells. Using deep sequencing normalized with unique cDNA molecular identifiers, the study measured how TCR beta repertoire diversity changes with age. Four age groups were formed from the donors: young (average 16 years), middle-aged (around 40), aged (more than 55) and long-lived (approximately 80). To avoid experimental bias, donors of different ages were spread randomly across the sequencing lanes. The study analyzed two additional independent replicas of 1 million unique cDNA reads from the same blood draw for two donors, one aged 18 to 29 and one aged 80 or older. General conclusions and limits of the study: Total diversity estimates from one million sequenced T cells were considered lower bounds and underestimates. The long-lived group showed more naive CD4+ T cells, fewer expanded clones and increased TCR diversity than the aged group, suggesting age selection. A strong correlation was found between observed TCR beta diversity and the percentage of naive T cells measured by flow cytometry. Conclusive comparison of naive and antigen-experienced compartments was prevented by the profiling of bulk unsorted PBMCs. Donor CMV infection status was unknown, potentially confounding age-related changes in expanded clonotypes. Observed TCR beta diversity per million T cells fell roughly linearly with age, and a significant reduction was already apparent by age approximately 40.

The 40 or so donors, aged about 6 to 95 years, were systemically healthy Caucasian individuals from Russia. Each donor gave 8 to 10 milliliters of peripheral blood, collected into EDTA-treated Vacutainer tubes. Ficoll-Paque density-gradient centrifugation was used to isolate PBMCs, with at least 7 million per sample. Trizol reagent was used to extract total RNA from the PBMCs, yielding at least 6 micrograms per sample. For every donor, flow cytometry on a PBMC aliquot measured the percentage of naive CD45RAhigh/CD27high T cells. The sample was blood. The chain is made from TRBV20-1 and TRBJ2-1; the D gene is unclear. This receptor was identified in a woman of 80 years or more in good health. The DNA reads TGCAGTGCCCCTGACTCCTACAGTGAGCAGTTCTTC. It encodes CSAPDSYSEQFF.